The 18 T cell receptor beta chains reported below all come from one sample, sequenced in a study of T cell responses to AZD1222 COVID-19 vaccine. Using immunoSEQ multiplex PCR, the repertoire was profiled, and TCRdb retains in-frame clones only, with some absent. The sample has about 130,000 clones, about 90% seen once. The sequenced sample was peripheral blood, obtained 28 days after the second AZD1222 dose. These receptors originate from an adult who received the AZD1222 COVID-19 vaccine.

The V gene is TRBV29-1, the J gene TRBJ2-1; a possible D gene is TRBD2 (6 bases). Looked up from germline, CDR1 is SQVTM and CDR2 is ANQGSEA. V gave up 3 bases and J gave up 0 bases, with 12 bases separating them. The CDR3 has 15 amino acids. The CDR3 DNA reads as TGCAGCGTTGATGGCGGGGACTTCTCCTACAATGAGCAGTTCTTC. It yields the protein CSVDGGDFSYNEQFF.

The chain couples TRBV20-1 to TRBJ2-5, with 9 bases that match TRBD2. Trimming cost V 3 bases and J 5 bases; bases outside gene matches: 13. The germline CDR1 and CDR2 sequences are DFQATT and SNEGSKA (reference sequence). The CDR3 is made up of 16 amino acids. The CDR3 spells CSASSGEASGMETQYF. CDR3 coding DNA: TGCAGTGCTAGTAGCGGGGAGGCTAGCGGGATGGAGACCCAGTACTTC.

V usage is TRBV12-3 or TRBV12-4 and J usage is TRBJ2-5, with a possible D match to TRBD1 (5 bases). There are 12 residues in the CDR3. Trimming left V 7 bases short and J 5 bases short, with 11 bases between. The CDR3: CASTRVMETQYF. For the CDR3, the DNA is TGTGCCAGCACCAGGGTCATGGAGACCCAGTACTTC.

CDR3 DNA sequence: TGTGCCATCAGTGGCCCCCAACTAGCGCGCGGGGGGGCCCAGTACTTC. Amino acid sequence: CAISGPQLARGGAQYF. The genes are TRBV10-3 and TRBJ2-5; TRBD2 matches at 9 bases. The CDR3 consists of 16 residues. Trimming took 4 bases from V and 9 from J; bases not matched to a gene: 15. Germline CDR1 and CDR2: ENHRY and SYGVKD.

V gene TRBV29-1 combines with J gene TRBJ1-6, with D unresolved. Trimming removed 6 bases from V and 7 bases from J, with 16 bases in between. The germline CDR1 and CDR2 sequences are SQVTM and ANQGSEA. The CDR3 runs to 14 residues. The CDR3 protein is CSVGIGQPNSPLHF. DNA for the CDR3: TGCAGCGTCGGAATAGGGCAGCCAAATTCACCCCTCCACTTT.

The chain recombines TRBV9 with TRBJ1-2; 10 bases map to TRBD1. The V gene's germline CDR1 is SGDLS and CDR2 YYNGEE. With V trimmed by 6 bases and J by 0 bases, 5 bases remained unmatched. The CDR3 extends over 15 amino acids. This CDR3 is CASTLGQGTNYGYTF. Here the CDR3 DNA reads TGTGCCAGCACCCTGGGACAGGGGACTAACTATGGCTACACCTTC.

The chain combines TRBV7-2 with TRBJ1-5; D unclear. Germline CDR1 and CDR2: SGHTA and FQGNSA. The CDR3 contains 14 residues. The V and J ends lost 3 bases and 5 bases respectively, with 11 bases between them. CDR3 protein: CASSFSGPDQPQHF. The CDR3 nucleotides read TGTGCCAGCAGCTTTTCTGGACCGGATCAGCCCCAGCATTTT. Full variable domain (remainder filled in from reference TRBV7-2 and TRBJ1-5): GAGVSQSPSNKVTEKGKDVELRCDPISGHTALYWYRQSLGQGLEFLIYFQGNSAPDKSGLPSDRFSAERTGGSVSTLTIQRTQQEDSAVYLCASSFSGPDQPQHFGDGTRLSIL.

The genes are TRBV30 and TRBJ2-7, with D unclear. Per germline, CDR1 GTSNPN and CDR2 SVGIG (reference sequence). V lost 2 bases to trimming and J lost 1 base, with 6 bases between them. This CDR3 has 12 amino acids. The CDR3 DNA reads as TGTGCCTGGAGTAGGGATTCCTACGAGCAGTACTTC. This gives the protein CAWSRDSYEQYF.

The chain recombines TRBV6-5 with TRBJ2-7; D is tentatively TRBD1 or TRBD2 (5 bases each). Trimming took 8 bases from V and 3 from J, leaving 14 bases between them. The V gene's germline CDR1 is MNHEY and CDR2 SVGAGI. CDR3 size: 13 residues. The CDR3 nucleotides read TGTGCCAGCCTTGGGACCGGTGACTACGAGCAGTACTTC. It encodes CASLGTGDYEQYF.

The V gene is TRBV11-2, the J gene TRBJ2-7; 8 positions match TRBD2. This CDR3 has 16 amino acids. Germline V lookup: CDR1 SGHAT, CDR2 FQNNGV. V lost 0 bases and J lost 1; bases outside the gene matches: 5. In nucleotides, the CDR3 is TGTGCCAGCAGCTTAGATCCCGGGACTAGGTCCTACGAGCAGTACTTC. This encodes CASSLDPGTRSYEQYF.

The rearrangement links TRBV6-2 or TRBV6-3 to TRBJ2-1, with 11 bases matching TRBD2. Unmatched junction bases numbered 9, after V lost 5 bases and J lost 9 bases. This CDR3 has 15 residues. Germline V lookup: CDR1 MNHEY, CDR2 SVGEGT. The CDR3, as DNA: TGTGCCAGCAGTCAACCGGGACTAGCGGTTCTTGAGCAGTTCTTC. Encoded protein: CASSQPGLAVLEQFF.

J is TRBJ2-7 and V is TRBV7-2; 12 bases align to TRBD2. The CDR3 has 15 residues. Germline V CDR1 and CDR2: SGHTA, FQGNSA. J lost 1 base, V lost 5 bases, and 3 bases had no gene match. This CDR3 is CASSILAGGSYEQYF. The DNA of the CDR3 is TGTGCCAGCAGCATACTAGCGGGGGGTTCCTACGAGCAGTACTTC.

The CDR3 DNA reads TGTGCCAGCAGCGTAGTGTCGTCCTACGGGGAGCAGTACTTC. Protein product: CASSVVSSYGEQYF. The rearrangement links TRBV9 to TRBJ2-7; no clear D. The germline V gene has CDR1 SGDLS and CDR2 YYNGEE. The CDR3 is 14 residues long. Deletions cut 0 bases from V and 7 bases from J, with 14 bases between.

The rearrangement uses TRBV7-9 and TRBJ2-1; 12 nucleotides align to TRBD2. J gave up 6 bases and V 1 base, and 1 base lay outside the gene matches. The CDR3 is 15 residues long. In germline, CDR1 is SEHNR, CDR2 FQNEAQ (reference sequence). The CDR3 DNA is TGTGCCAGCAGCTTAGAACTAGCGGGAGGCAATGAGCAGTTCTTC. It translates to CASSLELAGGNEQFF.

This clone was observed a single time. This CDR3 reads CASSMTGNTEAFF. The CDR3 DNA follows: TGTGCCAGTAGTATGACGGGGAACACTGAAGCTTTCTTT. This sequence joins TRBV19 and TRBJ1-1, with no clear D. The CDR3 consists of 13 residues. Germline V gene lookup returns CDR1 LNHDA and CDR2 SQIVND (reference sequence). The V end was cut by 3 bases, the J end by 1 base, with 6 bases between. Drawing the rest from reference TRBV19 and TRBJ1-1, the complete variable domain is DGGITQSPKYLFRKEGQNVTLSCEQNLNHDAMYWYRQDPGQGLRLIYYSQIVNDFQKGDIAEGYSVSREKKESFPLTVTSAQKNPTAFYLCASSMTGNTEAFFGQGTRLTVV.

V usage is TRBV3-1 (or the pseudogene TRBV3-2) and J usage is TRBJ2-3; no reliable D call. The CDR3 sequence is 12 residues long. Trimming took 5 bases from V and 4 from J, leaving 7 bases between them. Germline V CDR1 and CDR2: LGHDT, YNNKEL (reference sequence). DNA of the CDR3: TGTGCCAGCAGCTTACCCTCAGATACGCAGTATTTT. Translation gives CASSLPSDTQYF.

The J gene is TRBJ1-3, the V gene TRBV9, with D unresolved. Trimming left V 0 bases short and J 4 bases short, with 8 bases between. The CDR3 is made up of 14 amino acids. Germline CDR1 SGDLS, CDR2 YYNGEE. CDR3 amino acids: CASSVGGPGNTIYF. The CDR3 DNA reads TGTGCCAGCAGCGTAGGCGGTCCGGGAAACACCATATATTTT.

Remarks on this clone: Germline and junction disagree at one end, which may indicate a read error. This rearrangement joins TRBV5-1 to TRBJ2-7; 9 bases are shared with TRBD2. The length of the CDR3 is 15 residues. Germline V gene sequence: CDR1 SGHRS, CDR2 YFSETQ. CDR3 residues: CASRLASGRSYEQYF. Written as DNA, the CDR3 is TGCGCCAGCAGATTGGCCAGCGGGAGGTCCTACGAGCAGTACTTC.